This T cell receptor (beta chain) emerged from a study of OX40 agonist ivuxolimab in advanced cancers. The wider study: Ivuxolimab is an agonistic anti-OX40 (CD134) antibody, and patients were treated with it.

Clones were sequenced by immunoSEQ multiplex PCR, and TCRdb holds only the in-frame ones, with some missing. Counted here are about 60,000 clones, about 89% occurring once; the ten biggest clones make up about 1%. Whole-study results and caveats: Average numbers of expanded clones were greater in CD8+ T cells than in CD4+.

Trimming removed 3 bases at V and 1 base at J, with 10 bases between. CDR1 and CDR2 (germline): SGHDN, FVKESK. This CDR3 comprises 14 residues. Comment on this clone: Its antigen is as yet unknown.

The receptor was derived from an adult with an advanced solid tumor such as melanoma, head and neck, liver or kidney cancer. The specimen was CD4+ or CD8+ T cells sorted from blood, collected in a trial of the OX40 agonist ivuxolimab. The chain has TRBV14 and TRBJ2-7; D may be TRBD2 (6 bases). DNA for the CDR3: TGTGCCAGCAGCCAGGTGCGGGGTTCCTACGAGCAGTACTTC. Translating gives CASSQVRGSYEQYF.